This TCR beta chain was found in a study of cytomegalovirus exposure and HLA in healthy donors. Overall study: Caucasian-associated ancestry cluster membership applied to around 80% of around 400 genotyped donors.

Trimming took off 0 bases at V and 0 bases at J, with 14 bases between the two ends. Germline values: CDR1 LGHNA, CDR2 YSLEER. The CDR3 loop spans 17 amino acids. PCR involved 60 Vbeta and 13 Jbeta primers. Only in-frame clones appear in the TCRdb table, and some are missing; sequencing was by immunoSEQ multiplex PCR. The data show tens of thousands of clones, 76% seen once. The chain has TRBV4-3 and TRBJ1-2; D is uncertain. The sequenced material came from PBMCs. The source is a man between 18 and 29 years old in good health and CMV-seronegative. The CDR3 loop is CASSQEGSGSANYGYTF. CDR3 bases: TGCGCCAGCAGCCAAGAGGGCAGCGGATCAGCTAACTATGGCTACACCTTC.